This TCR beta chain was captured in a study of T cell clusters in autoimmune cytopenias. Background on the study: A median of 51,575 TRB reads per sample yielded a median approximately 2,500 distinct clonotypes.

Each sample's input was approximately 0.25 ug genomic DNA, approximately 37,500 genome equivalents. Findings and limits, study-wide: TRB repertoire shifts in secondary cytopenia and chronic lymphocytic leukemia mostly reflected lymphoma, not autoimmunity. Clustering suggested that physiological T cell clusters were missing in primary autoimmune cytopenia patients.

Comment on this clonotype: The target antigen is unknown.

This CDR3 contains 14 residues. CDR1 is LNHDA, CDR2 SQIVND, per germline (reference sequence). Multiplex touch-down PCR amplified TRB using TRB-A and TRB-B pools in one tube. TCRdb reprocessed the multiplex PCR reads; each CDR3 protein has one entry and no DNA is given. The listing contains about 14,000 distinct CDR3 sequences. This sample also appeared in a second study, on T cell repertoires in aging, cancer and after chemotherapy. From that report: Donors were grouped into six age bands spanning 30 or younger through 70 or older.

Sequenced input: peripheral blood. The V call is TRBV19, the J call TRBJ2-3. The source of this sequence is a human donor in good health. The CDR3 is CASSIYHSTDTQYF.